This TCR beta chain originates from a study of cytomegalovirus exposure and HLA in healthy donors (dated by TCRdb to 2017 to 2019). The study in broad terms: According to an earlier analysis of around 600 of the donors, about 179 million T cells yielded 100 million or so unique TCR beta sequences and 276 Gb of sequence data. An early release covering roughly 580 HLA-typed donors comprised around 300 gigabases of sequencing data and tens of millions of unique TCR sequences. Among a few hundred genotyped donors of the cohort, an average of around 240,000 unique TCR beta nucleotide sequences were sequenced per donor, 15% to 20% of them non-productive. HLA typing included class I and class II loci at four-digit resolution. Besides the first cohort of approximately 710 subjects, a separate validation cohort made up of roughly 120 different subjects was used. Among the 398 genotyped donors, 75% to 90% belonged to the genetic ancestry cluster associated with self-reported Caucasian donors. Genome-wide SNP genotypes for about three fifths of the roughly 670 donors were used in a later genetic analysis, which treated that subset as a discovery cohort. Every discovery cohort repertoire had been produced on one sequencing platform. Four to six DR-DQ haplotypes were handled as single units for association and clustering, since linkage in the cohort was strong. The aim of the study was to test whether cataloging public T cell receptors could identify signatures of past pathogen exposure. A later analysis re-analyzed previously published TCR beta repertoires from 550 to 700 donors and added high-resolution HLA genotyping to study TCR occurrence patterns. The later analysis used no new phenotypic data to find candidate immune exposures, relying instead on TCR beta sequences and their occurrence across donors. To predict cytomegalovirus infection status, the study brought together high-throughput TCR immunosequencing, statistical association of individual TCRs with disease status, and machine learning. Typing coverage differed by locus: A, B, C, DRB1 and DQB1 were typed in roughly 620-630 donors, DQA1 in approximately 520, DPA1 in 600 to 610, and DPB1 in just under 480. To decide whether each TCR beta V gene segment behaved as functional or pseudogenic, an earlier analysis of nearly 600 of the donors relied on high-throughput TCR beta sequencing. Alongside the repertoire data, information on donor age, sex, ethnicity and CMV serostatus was compiled. The study profiled the T cell repertoires of fewer than 850 subjects by immunosequencing and related them to cytomegalovirus serostatus. Overall results and qualifications from the work: Cytomegalovirus status was reported to be diagnosed by the classifier with high specificity and sensitivity in both the original and validation cohorts. A further reported finding was that TCR beta sequences accurately predicted the HLA-A and HLA-B alleles for most subjects in the first cohort. A later analysis found that TCR association rates varied across HLA loci, with DRB1 alleles showing the most associated TCRs and HLA-C alleles the fewest. Roughly 15 rarely observed V segments, including chromosome 9 orphons, were excluded from the earlier analysis of just under 600 of the donors because counts were too low. In a later analysis, most CMV-associated TCR beta chains were found to appear HLA-restricted, with HLA associations seemingly driven largely by CMV exposure. In a later genetic analysis, fewer N-insertions in productive TCRs were reported among donors in an Asian-associated ancestry cluster than the approximately 670-donor mean. The study listed 164 TCR beta chains as associated with cytomegalovirus. V-gene and J-gene trimming of TCR beta chains was associated with a missense DCLRE1C variant in a later genetic analysis, and the association was replicated in an independent cohort. The only immune exposure information available for the cohort was CMV serostatus. Because HLA typing was missing for some donors at each locus, association tests included only the typed subset. In a later analysis, HLA-associated TCR beta chains showed more clonal expansion and lower generation probabilities than non-associated chains that were equally common. Presence/absence analyses assumed roughly uniform sequencing depth across donors, an assumption that may not hold. In a later analysis, several top co-occurrence clusters were reported to appear linked to parvovirus B19, influenza, CMV and Epstein-Barr virus. Linkage disequilibrium might explain the correlated functional status among segregating V segments, but an unknown experimental factor could not be ruled out. In an earlier analysis of about 550 of the donors, most TCR beta V segments were observed in productive rearrangements about 90% or about 30% of the time, broadly matching IMGT annotations. Some IMGT-functional V segments, including TRBV6-2 and TRBV6-3, could not be distinguished by the 87-base-pair reads and were therefore excluded. According to the authors, the approach could potentially be generalized to other disease states and immunological phenotypes. Assigning TCR associations to individual alleles was difficult when HLA alleles, especially DR and DQ, strongly co-occurred. Across donors, most TCR sequences were observed very rarely, whereas some public TCRs were present in many individuals. Three of the identified cytomegalovirus-associated TCR beta chains were confirmed in vitro to be specific for cytomegalovirus antigens. A cluster of highly shared sequence variants was judged likely to represent a technical artifact of the sequencing pipeline. At a false discovery rate of 0.05, a later analysis linked fewer than 20,000 TCR beta sequences to specific HLA alleles. This cohort had only TCR beta chains sequenced, and the lack of alpha or paired-chain data limited which features could be detected.

On this clone itself: Its antigen has not been determined. Nothing much larger sits one base from this clone, and base qualities are not available.

Libraries were prepared through the immunoSEQ multiplex PCR assay. For the multiplex PCR, a mixture combining 60 forward primers for TCR Vbeta segments and 13 reverse primers for TCR Jbeta segments was used. The CDR3 region of rearranged TCR beta genes was amplified from genomic DNA with a multiplex PCR assay. The amplified TCR beta libraries were sequenced on the Illumina HiSeq System as 87-base-pair reads. The paper's data handling went like this. A later analysis tallied roughly 78 million unique TCR beta chains across the 660 or so repertoires, and about 10 million of those chains were shared by two or more donors. Raw reads were error-corrected and collapsed into unique sequences with a nearest-neighbor algorithm that merged closely related sequences to remove PCR and sequencing errors. To assign V, D and J gene segments, CDR3 sequences were aligned to IMGT reference sequences. Each retained sequence needed at least a six-nucleotide match to both a V gene segment and a J gene segment. Rearrangements were called productive when the CDR3 lacked stop codons and stayed in frame with V and J; all others were non-productive. CDR3 was defined according to IMGT convention as the region running from the second conserved V-encoded cysteine to the conserved J-encoded phenylalanine. In an earlier analysis of around 640 of the donors, sequences lacking an unambiguous match to a single V gene segment were excluded. In an earlier analysis of 587 of the donors, V segments were called functional above 56.7% productive rearrangements and were called segregating when the between-donor standard deviation exceeded 5%. To diagnose cytomegalovirus status from the catalog of TCR beta chain sequences, a statistical classification framework was built. In a later analysis, TCR nucleotide sequences were compared against IMGT/GENE-DB human TR gene sequences so that V and J genes could be assigned. A later analysis assigned CDR3 sequences and most-parsimonious VDJ recombination scenarios with the TCRdist pipeline. In a later analysis, every TCR beta chain was defined by the combination of its CDR3 amino acid sequence and its V-gene family, and reads without a unique V-gene family were dropped. To address suspected cross-contamination and a sequencing artifact, a later analysis removed under 600 highly shared, low-generation-probability nucleotide sequences. In a later analysis, a clonal expansion index for each public chain was calculated from normalized within-repertoire ranks of inferred template counts. A later analysis computed generation probabilities with a VDJ recombination model fitted to out-of-frame rearrangements, and checked the results against IGoR. A later analysis scored TCR-TCR, TCR-HLA and TCR-CMV co-occurrence with hypergeometric tests, applying a repertoire-size bias correction to TCR pairs. To estimate false discovery rates, a later analysis permuted the HLA or CMV assignments 20 times. In a later analysis, co-occurring TCRs were grouped using DBSCAN, and TCRdist sequence similarity was added for clustering within HLA-allele-positive subsets. Co-occurrence clustering excluded repertoires with fewer than 30,000 or more than 120,000 public chains, plus five with anomalous nucleotide sharing. The immuneACCESS repertoire file appears here via TCRdb, limited to in-frame rearrangements. These files lack a portion of the clones; in checked studies, under half of the deficit traces to unresolved V genes, and the cause of the others is not known. The V and J calls and clone size come from that table; D and trimming were worked out from the DNA. The sample table contains about 240,000 clones; only one count was recorded for about 80% of them. The top ten hold 8% of the sample.

The cohort was made up of 500 to 800 healthy bone marrow donors. All cohort members were sampled while nominally healthy, although unrecorded immune exposures were likely present. The donor tested CMV seropositive and was one of the 289 seropositive cohort members. Each donor provided a peripheral blood sample, and peripheral blood mononuclear cells were used for TCR beta sequencing. The Qiagen DNeasy Blood Extraction Kit was used to extract genomic DNA from the blood cell samples. From the cysteine up to the phenylalanine, the CDR3 has a length of 18 residues. Only CDR3 DNA is held: 54 bases, read in frame from base 1. Trimmed from V: 4 bases; trimmed from J: 0 bases; junction bases lacking a gene match: 7. Sequences MGHRA (CDR1) and YSYEKL (CDR2) are obtained from the germline V gene.

This sequence was found in a woman aged 55-70 years in good health and CMV-seropositive. Here the chain combines TRBV4-1 and TRBJ2-4, and 12 junction bases match TRBD2. The sequenced sample consisted of PBMCs. The CDR3 reads CASSPGLAGGLAKNIQYF. The DNA sequence reads TGCGCCAGCAGCCCTGGTCTAGCGGGAGGGCTAGCCAAAAACATTCAGTACTTC.